This TCR beta chain came from a study of blood T cell repertoires in COVID-19. Study at large: Italy, Spain and the United States were the sources of the convalescent and acute COVID-19 samples.

Allocation to cohorts depended on clinical history reported by the participants. Two negative PCRs, clearance, or symptom resolution characterized the recovered Cohort 3 donors. The data were produced by immunoSEQ multiplex PCR, yet TCRdb's version contains in-frame clones alone and is incomplete. The sample gives about 300,000 clones, 80% to 90% of which show up once; approximately 4.1% is in the top ten. The V gene lost 1 base and the J gene lost 8 bases, with 15 bases spanning the gap. This CDR3 has 16 amino acids. The germline V gene has CDR1 SNHLY and CDR2 FYNNEI. The sequencing sample was made of PBMCs or T cells enriched from blood (not recorded which). The sequence was collected from a man aged 25 to 40 who had recovered from COVID-19. The chain couples TRBV2 to TRBJ1-6; D gene unclear. The chain's CDR3 is CASSEGFGPADSPLHF. CDR3 nucleotide sequence: TGTGCCAGCAGTGAAGGATTTGGTCCGGCGGATTCACCCCTCCACTTT.